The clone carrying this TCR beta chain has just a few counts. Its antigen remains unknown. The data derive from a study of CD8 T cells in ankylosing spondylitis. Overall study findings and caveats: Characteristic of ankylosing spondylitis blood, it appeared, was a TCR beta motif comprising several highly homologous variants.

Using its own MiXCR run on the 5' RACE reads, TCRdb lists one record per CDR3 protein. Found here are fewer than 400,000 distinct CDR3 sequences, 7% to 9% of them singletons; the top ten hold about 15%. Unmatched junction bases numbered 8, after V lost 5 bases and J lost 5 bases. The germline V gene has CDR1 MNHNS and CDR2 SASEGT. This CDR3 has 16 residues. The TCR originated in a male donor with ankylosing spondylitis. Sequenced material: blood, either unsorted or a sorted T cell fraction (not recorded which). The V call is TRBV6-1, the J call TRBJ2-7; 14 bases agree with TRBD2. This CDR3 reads CASSRLAGGPADEQYF. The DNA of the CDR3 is TGTGCCAGCAGTCGACTAGCGGGAGGGCCCGCTGACGAGCAGTACTTC.